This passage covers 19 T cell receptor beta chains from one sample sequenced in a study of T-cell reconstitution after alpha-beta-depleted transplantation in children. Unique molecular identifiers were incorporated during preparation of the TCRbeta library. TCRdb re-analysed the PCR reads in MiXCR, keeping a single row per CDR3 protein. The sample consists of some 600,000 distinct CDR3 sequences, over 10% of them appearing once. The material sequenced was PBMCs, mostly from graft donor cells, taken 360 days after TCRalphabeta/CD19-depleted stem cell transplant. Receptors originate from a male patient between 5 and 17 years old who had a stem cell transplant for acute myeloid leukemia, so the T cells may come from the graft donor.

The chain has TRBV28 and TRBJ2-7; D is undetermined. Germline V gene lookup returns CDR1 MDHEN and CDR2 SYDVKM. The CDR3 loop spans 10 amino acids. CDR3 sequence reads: CCSSPLEQYF. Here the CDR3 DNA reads TGTTGCTCCTCTCCCCTCGAGCAGTACTTC. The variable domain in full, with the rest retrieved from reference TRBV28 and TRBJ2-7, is DVKVTQSSRYLVKRTGEKVFLECVQDMDHENMFWYRQDPGLGLRLIYFSYDVKMKEKGDIPEGYSVSREKKERFSLILESASTNQTSMYLCCSSPLEQYFGPGTRLTVT.

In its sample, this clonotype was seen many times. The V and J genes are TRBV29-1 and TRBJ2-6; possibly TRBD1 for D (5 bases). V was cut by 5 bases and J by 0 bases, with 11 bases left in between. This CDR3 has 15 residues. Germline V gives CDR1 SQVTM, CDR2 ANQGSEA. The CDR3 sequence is CSVRTDNSGANVLTF. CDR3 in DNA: TGCAGCGTTCGGACGGACAACTCTGGGGCCAACGTCCTGACTTTC.

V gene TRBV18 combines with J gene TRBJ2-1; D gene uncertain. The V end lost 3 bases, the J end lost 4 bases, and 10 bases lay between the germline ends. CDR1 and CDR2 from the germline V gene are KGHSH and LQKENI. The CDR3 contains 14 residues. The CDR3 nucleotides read TGTGCCAGCTCACCGGACGTAGGGTACAATGAGCAGTTCTTC. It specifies CASSPDVGYNEQFF.

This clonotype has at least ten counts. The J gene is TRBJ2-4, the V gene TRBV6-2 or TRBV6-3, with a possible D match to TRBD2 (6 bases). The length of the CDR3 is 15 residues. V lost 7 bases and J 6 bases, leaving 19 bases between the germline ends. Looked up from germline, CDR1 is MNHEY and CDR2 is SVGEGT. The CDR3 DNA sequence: TGTGCCAGCACCCCACCCTACGGGAGTGGAAACATTCAGTACTTC. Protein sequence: CASTPPYGSGNIQYF.

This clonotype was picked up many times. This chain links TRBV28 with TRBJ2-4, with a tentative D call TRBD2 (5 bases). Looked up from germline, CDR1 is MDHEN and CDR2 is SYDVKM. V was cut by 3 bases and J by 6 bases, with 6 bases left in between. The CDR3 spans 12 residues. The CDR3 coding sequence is TGTGCCAGCAGTTTGAGGGTAAACATTCAGTACTTC. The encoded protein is CASSLRVNIQYF.

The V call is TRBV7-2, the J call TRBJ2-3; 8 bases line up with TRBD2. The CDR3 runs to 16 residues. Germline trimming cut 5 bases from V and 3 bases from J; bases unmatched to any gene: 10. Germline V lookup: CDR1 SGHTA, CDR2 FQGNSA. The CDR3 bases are TGTGCCAGCAGCATCAGAGCGGGAGTTGAGACAGATACGCAGTATTTT. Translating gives CASSIRAGVETDTQYF.

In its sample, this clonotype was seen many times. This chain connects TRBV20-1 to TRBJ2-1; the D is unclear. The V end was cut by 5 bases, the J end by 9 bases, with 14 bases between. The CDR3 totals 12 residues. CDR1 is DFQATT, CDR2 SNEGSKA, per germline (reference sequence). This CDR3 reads CSAGFGKAEQFF. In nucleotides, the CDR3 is TGCAGTGCTGGCTTCGGTAAGGCTGAGCAGTTCTTC.

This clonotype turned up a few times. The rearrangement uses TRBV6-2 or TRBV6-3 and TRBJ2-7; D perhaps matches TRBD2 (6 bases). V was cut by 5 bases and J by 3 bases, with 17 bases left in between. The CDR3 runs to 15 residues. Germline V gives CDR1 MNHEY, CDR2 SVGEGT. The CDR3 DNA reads TGTGCCAGCAGTCGACTAGTAGGGTCGAACTACGAGCAGTACTTC. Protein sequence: CASSRLVGSNYEQYF.

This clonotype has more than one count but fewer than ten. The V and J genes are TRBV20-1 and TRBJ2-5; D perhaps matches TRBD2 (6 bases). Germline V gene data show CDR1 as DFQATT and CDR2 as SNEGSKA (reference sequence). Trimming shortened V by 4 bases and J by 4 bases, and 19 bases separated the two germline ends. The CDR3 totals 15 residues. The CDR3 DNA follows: TGCAGTGCTATAGTGTCTAGCGTTACGCTAGAGACCCAGTACTTC. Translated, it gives CSAIVSSVTLETQYF.

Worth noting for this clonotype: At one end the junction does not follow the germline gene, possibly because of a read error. In nucleotides, the CDR3 is TGTGCCAGCAGCTTAGACGTCCACTCCTACGGGCAGTACTTC. Amino acid sequence: CASSLDVHSYGQYF. The chain employs TRBV7-2 and TRBJ2-7, with D unclear. The CDR3 length is 14 residues. Per germline, CDR1 SGHTA and CDR2 FQGNSA.

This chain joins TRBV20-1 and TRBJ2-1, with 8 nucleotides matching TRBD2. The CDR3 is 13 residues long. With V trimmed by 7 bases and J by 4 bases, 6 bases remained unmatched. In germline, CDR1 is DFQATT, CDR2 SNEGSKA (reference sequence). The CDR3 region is CSEGTRPYNEQFF. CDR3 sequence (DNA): TGCAGTGAAGGGACTAGGCCGTACAATGAGCAGTTCTTC.

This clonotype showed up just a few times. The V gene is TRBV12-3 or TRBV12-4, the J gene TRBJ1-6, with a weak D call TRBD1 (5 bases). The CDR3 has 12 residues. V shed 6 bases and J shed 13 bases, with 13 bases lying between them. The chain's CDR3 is CASSSSGAPLHF. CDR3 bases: TGTGCCAGCAGCAGCTCCGGGGCGCCCCTCCACTTT.

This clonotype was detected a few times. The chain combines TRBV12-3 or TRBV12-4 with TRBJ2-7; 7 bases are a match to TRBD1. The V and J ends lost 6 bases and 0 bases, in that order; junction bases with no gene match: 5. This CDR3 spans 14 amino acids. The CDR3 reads CASRRQGYSYEQYF. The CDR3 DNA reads TGTGCCAGCAGACGACAGGGCTACTCCTACGAGCAGTACTTC.

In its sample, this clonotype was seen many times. CDR3 protein: CSARSGSPGELFF. CDR3 nucleotide sequence: TGCAGTGCTAGGTCCGGGTCCCCCGGGGAGCTGTTTTTT. The chain joins TRBV20-1 to TRBJ2-2; D gene uncertain. Per germline, CDR1 DFQATT and CDR2 SNEGSKA (reference sequence). There are 13 residues in the CDR3. V lost 3 bases and J lost 6, with 11 bases in between.

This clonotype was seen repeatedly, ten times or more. The CDR3 spells CASRLGLAGVNSYNEQFF. CDR3 in DNA: TGTGCCAGCAGGCTGGGTCTAGCGGGAGTGAACTCCTACAATGAGCAGTTCTTC. The J gene is TRBJ2-1, the V gene TRBV28; 10 bases match TRBD2. CDR1 is MDHEN and CDR2 is SYDVKM in the germline V gene. This CDR3 region has 18 residues. The V segment lost 6 bases and the J segment 0 bases; nucleotides outside the gene matches: 11.

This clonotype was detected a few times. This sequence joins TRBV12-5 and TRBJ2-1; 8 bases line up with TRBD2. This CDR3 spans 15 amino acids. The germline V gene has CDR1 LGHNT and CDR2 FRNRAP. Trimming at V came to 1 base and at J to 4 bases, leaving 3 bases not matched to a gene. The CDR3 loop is CASGLELAGYNEQFF. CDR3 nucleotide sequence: TGTGCTAGTGGTTTGGAGCTAGCGGGTTACAATGAGCAGTTCTTC.

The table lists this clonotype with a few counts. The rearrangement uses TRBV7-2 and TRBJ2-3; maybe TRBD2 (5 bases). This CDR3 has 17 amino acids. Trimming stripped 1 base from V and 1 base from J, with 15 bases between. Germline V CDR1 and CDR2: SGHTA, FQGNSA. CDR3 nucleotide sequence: TGTGCCAGCAGCTTAGTTTGGTGGGAGATGGGCACAGATACGCAGTATTTT. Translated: CASSLVWWEMGTDTQYF. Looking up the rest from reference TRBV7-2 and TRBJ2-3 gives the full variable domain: GAGVSQSPSNKVTEKGKDVELRCDPISGHTALYWYRQSLGQGLEFLIYFQGNSAPDKSGLPSDRFSAERTGGSVSTLTIQRTQQEDSAVYLCASSLVWWEMGTDTQYFGPGTRLTVL.

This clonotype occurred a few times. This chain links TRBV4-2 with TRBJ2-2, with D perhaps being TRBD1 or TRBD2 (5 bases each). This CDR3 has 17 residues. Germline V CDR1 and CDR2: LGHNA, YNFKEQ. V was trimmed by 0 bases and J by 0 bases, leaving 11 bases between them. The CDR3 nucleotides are TGTGCCAGCAGCCAAGATTGGGGGACGGCGAACACCGGGGAGCTGTTTTTT. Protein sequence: CASSQDWGTANTGELFF.

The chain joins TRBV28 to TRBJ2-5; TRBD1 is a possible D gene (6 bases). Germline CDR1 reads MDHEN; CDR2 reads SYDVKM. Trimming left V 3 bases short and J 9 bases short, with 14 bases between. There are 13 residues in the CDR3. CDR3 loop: CASSLDSLRAQYF. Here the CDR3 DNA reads TGTGCCAGCAGTTTGGACAGCCTCAGGGCCCAGTACTTC.